Listed below are T cell receptor beta chains from one sample, sequenced in a study of T cells in narcolepsy. Only in-frame clones appear in the TCRdb table, and some are missing; sequencing was by immunoSEQ multiplex PCR. The sample records tens of thousands of clones, over 75% being singletons. The sample taken for sequencing was CD45RA- memory CD4+ T cells from PBMCs. The receptors here all came from a human donor with narcolepsy. The CDR3 runs from the conserved cysteine through the conserved F or W. D genes are given only for firm matches. Clone size is shown for a subset of rows, as once, few, many or a class of expanded clone.

J | size | V | D | CDR3 | DNA
TRBJ2-5 | - | TRBV7-8 | - | CASSFGASETQYF | TGTGCCAGCAGCTTTGGGGCGTCGGAGACCCAGTACTTC
TRBJ2-5 | - | TRBV5-4 | - | CASSSETRAEETQYF | TGTGCCAGCAGCTCAGAGACTAGGGCCGAAGAGACCCAGTACTTC
TRBJ1-2 | - | TRBV6-5 | - | CASTADSIYGYTF | TGTGCCAGCACCGCAGACAGTATCTATGGCTACACCTTC
TRBJ1-1 | - | TRBV28 | - | CASSLSVTAEAFF | TGTGCCAGCAGTTTATCGGTCACGGCCGAAGCTTTCTTT
TRBJ2-1 | once | TRBV11-3 | TRBD1 | CASSPWTGRNVLDEQFF | TGTGCCAGCAGCCCTTGGACAGGGAGAAACGTTTTGGATGAGCAGTTCTTC
TRBJ2-1 | - | TRBV15 | TRBD2 | CATSRLAGEQFF | TGTGCCACCAGCAGGCTAGCGGGGGAGCAGTTCTTC
TRBJ1-6 | - | TRBV6-5 | - | CASSYSDSPLHF | TGTGCCAGCAGTTACTCAGATTCACCCCTCCACTTT
TRBJ2-2 | - | TRBV9 | - | CASSWGRDTGELFF | TGTGCCAGCTCCTGGGGCAGGGACACCGGGGAGCTGTTTTTT
TRBJ2-7 | - | TRBV27 | - | CASSPTPGVRGDEQYF | TGTGCCAGCAGCCCTACCCCGGGCGTAAGGGGGGACGAGCAGTACTTC
TRBJ1-2 | - | TRBV19 | - | CASRTGSGGPYGYTF | TGTGCCAGTAGAACCGGGTCGGGGGGACCCTATGGCTACACCTTC
TRBJ1-1 | - | TRBV6-4 | TRBD1 | CASKLTGGGNTEAFF | TGTGCCAGCAAACTTACAGGGGGCGGGAACACTGAAGCTTTCTTT
TRBJ2-7 | - | TRBV28 | TRBD1 | CASERTGGSYEQYF | TGTGCCAGCGAACGGACAGGGGGGTCCTACGAGCAGTACTTC
TRBJ1-4 | - | TRBV7-9 | - | CASSWWTDTNEKLFF | TGTGCCAGCAGCTGGTGGACAGACACCAATGAAAAACTGTTTTTT
TRBJ2-7 | - | TRBV6-5 | TRBD1 | CASRPRTGITYEQYF | TGTGCCAGCAGACCTCGGACAGGCATAACTTACGAGCAGTACTTC
TRBJ1-3 | - | TRBV6-5 | - | CASSYRGTAGNTIYF | TGTGCCAGCAGTTACCGGGGGACGGCTGGAAACACCATATATTTT
TRBJ1-2 | - | TRBV4-3 | - | CASSQDLSGLGYTF | TGCGCCAGCAGCCAAGATCTCTCAGGGTTAGGCTACACCTTC
TRBJ2-2 | - | TRBV6-5 | - | CASSGASRNTGELFF | TGTGCCAGCTCAGGGGCGTCCCGAAACACCGGGGAGCTGTTTTTT
TRBJ2-1 | - | TRBV7-2 | - | CASSLASRRGGVGNEQFF | TGTGCCAGCAGCTTAGCGTCACGCCGTGGGGGTGTAGGCAATGAGCAGTTCTTC
TRBJ2-7 | - | TRBV7-6 | TRBD1 | CASSGIRQGAEQYF | TGTGCCAGCAGCGGGATTAGACAGGGAGCCGAGCAGTACTTC
TRBJ1-5 | - | TRBV28 | - | CASPPQGSNQPQHF | TGTGCCAGCCCCCCACAGGGTAGCAATCAGCCCCAGCATTTT
TRBJ2-5 | - | TRBV2 | - | CASSEARGAQETQYF | TGTGCCAGCAGTGAAGCGCGAGGAGCCCAAGAGACCCAGTACTTC
TRBJ2-2 | - | TRBV7-2 | - | CASSSHGSGVTGELFF | TGTGCCAGCAGCTCCCATGGGTCAGGAGTCACCGGGGAGCTGTTTTTT
TRBJ1-3 | - | TRBV4-1 | - | CASGVAGQGGNTIYF | TGCGCCAGCGGGGTGGCAGGGCAAGGTGGAAACACCATATATTTT
TRBJ1-1 | - | TRBV7-9 | - | CASSLYENTEAFF | TGTGCCAGCAGCTTATACGAGAACACTGAAGCTTTCTTT
TRBJ2-7 | - | TRBV28 | - | CASRAEGRSSYEQYF | TGTGCCAGCCGCGCTGAGGGCCGAAGCTCCTACGAGCAGTACTTC
TRBJ2-7 | - | TRBV7-2 | - | CASSSAGTASSYEQYF | TGTGCCAGCAGCTCGGCCGGGACTGCGAGCTCCTACGAGCAGTACTTC
TRBJ1-1 | - | TRBV14 | - | CASSVQESTEAFF | TGTGCCAGCAGCGTCCAGGAAAGTACTGAAGCTTTCTTT
TRBJ2-3 | - | TRBV29-1 | - | CSVDAEGRGTDF | TGCAGCGTTGACGCGGAGGGCAGGGGAACGGATTTT
TRBJ2-1 | - | TRBV4-3 | TRBD1 | CASSQGVPGTGGNEQFF | TGCGCCAGCAGCCAGGGGGTTCCCGGGACAGGGGGCAATGAGCAGTTCTTC
TRBJ1-4 | - | TRBV6-1 | TRBD1 | CASGSQGVVEKLFF | TGTGCCAGCGGAAGTCAGGGGGTAGTTGAAAAACTGTTTTTT
TRBJ2-7 | - | TRBV9 | - | CASSVAVSSSYEQYF | TGTGCCAGCAGCGTAGCTGTTTCAAGCTCCTACGAGCAGTACTTC
TRBJ2-1 | - | TRBV11-1 | - | CASSLLRGFEQFF | TGTGCCAGCAGCTTACTTCGGGGTTTTGAGCAGTTCTTC
TRBJ1-1 | - | TRBV7-2 | - | CASSFAIRTDEAFF | TGTGCCAGCAGCTTCGCCATTCGCACAGATGAAGCTTTCTTT
TRBJ2-2 | - | TRBV7-2 | - | CASSLRGGAGELFF | TGTGCCAGCAGCTTAAGGGGGGGCGCCGGGGAGCTGTTTTTT
TRBJ1-2 | - | TRBV5-1 | TRBD1 | CASSSSYLDRDDFYYGYTF | TGCGCCAGCAGCTCCTCCTATCTTGACAGGGATGATTTTTACTATGGCTACACCTTC
TRBJ1-1 | - | TRBV29-1 | - | CSVGTGPNTEAFF | TGCAGCGTTGGCACAGGGCCGAACACTGAAGCTTTCTTT
TRBJ2-5 | - | TRBV7-6 | TRBD1 | CASSIRQGGIQETQYF | TGTGCCAGCAGCATCCGACAGGGGGGAATACAAGAGACCCAGTACTTC
TRBJ1-1 | - | TRBV11-2 | - | CASSPETDTEAFF | TGTGCCAGCAGCCCTGAGACAGACACTGAAGCTTTCTTT
TRBJ1-6 | - | TRBV9 | - | CASSVVGRGPLHF | TGTGCCAGCAGCGTAGTCGGCCGCGGACCCCTCCACTTT
TRBJ1-4 | - | TRBV10-3 | - | CAISVQGTEKLFF | TGTGCCATCAGTGTTCAGGGGACGGAAAAACTGTTTTTT
TRBJ1-1 | - | TRBV29-1 | - | CSVEDAGAVNTEAFF | TGCAGCGTTGAAGATGCGGGGGCCGTGAACACTGAAGCTTTCTTT
TRBJ2-1 | - | TRBV10-3 | TRBD2 | CAISGRGDHNEQFF | TGTGCCATCAGTGGGCGGGGGGATCACAATGAGCAGTTCTTC
TRBJ1-1 | - | TRBV18 | TRBD1 | CASSLKGARGTEAFF | TGTGCCAGCTCACTGAAGGGGGCACGTGGCACTGAAGCTTTCTTT
TRBJ2-7 | - | TRBV5-1 | TRBD1 | CASSYDRGLTISYEQYF | TGCGCCAGCAGTTACGACAGGGGCCTAACAATCTCCTACGAGCAGTACTTC
TRBJ1-4 | - | TRBV6-5 | - | CASSQAINEKLFF | TGTGCCAGCAGTCAGGCCATTAATGAAAAACTGTTTTTT
TRBJ1-5 | - | TRBV9 | - | CASSKGTSSNQPQHF | TGTGCCAGCAGCAAAGGCACAAGTAGCAATCAGCCCCAGCATTTT
TRBJ1-5 | - | TRBV7-9 | - | CASSLGTRNQPQHF | TGTGCCAGCAGCTTAGGGACCAGGAATCAGCCCCAGCATTTT
TRBJ1-6 | - | TRBV7-2 | - | CASSLEASPLHF | TGTGCCAGCAGCTTAGAGGCATCACCCCTCCACTTT
TRBJ2-3 | once | TRBV19 | TRBD1 | CASSGQGALSDTQYF | TGTGCCAGTAGTGGACAGGGAGCATTGTCAGATACGCAGTATTTT
TRBJ2-7 | - | TRBV6-1 | - | CASSRSIQDYEQYF | TGTGCCAGCAGTCGGTCCATACAGGATTACGAGCAGTACTTC